This T cell receptor (beta chain) was observed in a study of T cells in Graves' hyperthyroidism and ophthalmopathy. Source material for PBMCs was 9 to 10 ml fresh peripheral blood. Study results and caveats: Ophthalmopathy was model-predicted a median about 6 months pre-onset. The blood repertoire included most of the expanded thyroid clonotypes above 0.001.

RNA transcripts gave rise to amplified TCR beta CDR3 regions. During a first-round RT-PCR of the TCR CDR3, the HTBI primer set was used. Using its own MiXCR run on the multiplex PCR reads, TCRdb lists one record per CDR3 protein. The data contain approximately 640,000 distinct CDR3 sequences, roughly 16% of them singletons. CDR3 length: 16 amino acids. V gave up 4 bases and J gave up 2 bases, with 16 bases separating them. CDR1 and CDR2 from the germline V gene are LGHDT and YNNKEL (reference sequence). This clonotype came up many times. Antigen: not known. Sequencing was done on a sample of blood. This TCR was recovered from a woman under 40 with Graves' hyperthyroidism. The chain employs TRBV3-1 and TRBJ2-3; D may correspond to TRBD1 or TRBD2 (5 bases each). The CDR3 sequence is CASSPRDLGYTDTQYF. In DNA form, the CDR3 reads TGTGCCAGCAGCCCCCGGGACCTCGGATACACAGATACGCAGTATTTT.